The sample holds one count of the clone carrying this T cell receptor beta chain. Its matching antigen is unknown. An assay was performed, and its level was deep. Several immunoSEQ 96-well plates shared each subset's DNA, each plate a replicate. Sequenced by immunoSEQ multiplex PCR; TCRdb stores in-frame clones only, minus some. The sample includes approximately 590,000 clones, just under 97% of them seen just once. This specimen comes from a study of shared clonotypes between healthy human individuals. CD45RO-negative, CCR7-selected cells formed the naive CD8 fraction, which excluded terminally differentiated effector memory CD45RA+ cells. Regarding the study as a whole: The study found roughly 5% of naive CD4 clonotypes shared across several donors. Few donors limited the genetic and exposure-history diversity represented.

V lost 2 bases, J lost 5 bases, and 10 bases stayed unmatched. This CDR3 comprises 18 residues. Germline V CDR1 and CDR2: MNHEY, SMNVEV (reference sequence). The receptor's source is a woman in her 30s in good health. This chain links TRBV27 with TRBJ2-1; the match to TRBD2 covers 12 bases. Material: naive CD8+ T cells sorted from blood. The chain's CDR3 is CASSLVPGTSGLNNEQFF. DNA of the CDR3: TGTGCCAGCAGTTTAGTCCCCGGGACTAGCGGGCTAAACAATGAGCAGTTCTTC.